This paragraph covers one T cell receptor beta chain sequence. Its cognate antigen is unknown. The sample is drawn from a study of a mutant IDH1 vaccine in newly diagnosed glioma. Study as a whole: The earlier regimen, radiotherapy, temozolomide, or both, was most often both.

Measured with immunoSEQ multiplex PCR; TCRdb has only the in-frame clones, and not every one. The data hold roughly 13,000 clones, with roughly four fifths observed a single time. The time point: week 47, end of study. Each dose delivered 300 ug of mutant IDH1 20-mer peptide subcutaneously with imiquimod. Whole-study findings and limits: The authors found pseudoprogression apparently unrelated to changes in top peripheral T cell clonotypes.

The germline V and J ends were trimmed by 0 bases and 0 bases, with 18 bases remaining between them. This CDR3 has 19 residues. Looked up from germline, CDR1 is SGHRS and CDR2 is YFSETQ. The sequencing used PBMCs, collected from a glioma patient whose treatment included an IDH1 peptide vaccine. The chain employs TRBV5-1 and TRBJ1-4, with D tentatively TRBD1 (5 bases). The TCR originated in a woman aged 40 to 55 with glioma. The CDR3 reads CASSLEPGRALATNEKLFF. CDR3 coding DNA: TGCGCCAGCAGCTTGGAACCCGGCAGGGCCCTTGCAACTAATGAAAAACTGTTTTTT.